This T cell receptor beta chain was found in a study of blood T cell repertoires in COVID-19. Germline values: CDR1 SGHTA, CDR2 FQGNSA. V was cut by 0 bases and J by 6 bases, with 9 bases left in between. This CDR3 has 13 residues. The authors' processing: Estimated nucleated cell counts came from reference gene primer amplification. Produced via immunoSEQ multiplex PCR; TCRdb's table is partial and in-frame only. That table gives V, J and clone size, and the DNA gave D and trimming. The sample holds over 45,000 clones, roughly 85% seen once. The rearrangement joins TRBV7-2 to TRBJ2-7; unclear D gene. The sample was peripheral blood. The TCR comes from a human donor in a cohort sampled during active COVID-19. CDR3 in DNA: TGTGCCAGCAGCTTAGCTTACTATAGCGAGCAGTACTTC. This gives the protein CASSLAYYSEQYF.